Below are 18 T cell receptor beta chains sequenced from a single sample in a study of T cells in narcolepsy. Their antigens are not known. TCRdb's table, derived via immunoSEQ multiplex PCR, lists solely in-frame clones and lacks some. The sample holds 700 to 800 clones; roughly 30% are singletons and the top ten take more than 50%. Sequenced: cultured CD8+ T cells from cerebrospinal fluid. The receptor set was obtained from a human donor with narcolepsy.

This clone appeared a few times. V and J are TRBV5-4 and TRBJ1-2, with D perhaps matching TRBD1 (6 bases). Trimming took 4 bases from V and 8 from J, leaving 18 bases between them. Per germline, CDR1 SGHNT and CDR2 YYREEE (reference sequence). This CDR3 has 14 residues. This CDR3 is CASSQTQGSRGYTF. CDR3 nucleotides: TGTGCCAGCAGCCAGACACAGGGTTCCCGCGGCTACACCTTC.

By sample share, this clone is large. This chain connects TRBV5-6 to TRBJ2-2; D ambiguous. This CDR3 region has 12 residues. Germline V lookup: CDR1 SGHDT, CDR2 YYEEEE. Trimming took 2 bases from V and 7 from J, leaving 6 bases between them. The CDR3 loop reads CASSFNIGELFF. DNA of the CDR3: TGTGCCAGCAGCTTTAATATCGGGGAGCTGTTTTTT.

Only a few counts were recorded for this clone. V gene TRBV7-7 combines with J gene TRBJ1-2, with D tentatively TRBD1 (5 bases). Germline CDR1 is SSHAT and CDR2 is FNYEAQ (reference sequence). The CDR3 runs to 16 residues. Trimming removed 1 base from V and 2 bases from J, with 14 bases in between. The CDR3 DNA sequence: TGTGCCAGCAGCTTAGGGGTAGTGGGGGTAAACTATGGCTACACCTTC. This gives the protein CASSLGVVGVNYGYTF.

The V and J genes are TRBV5-8 and TRBJ1-2; 8 bases agree with TRBD1. Per germline, CDR1 SGHTS and CDR2 YDEGEE. This CDR3 comprises 13 residues. With V trimmed by 4 bases and J by 8 bases, 7 bases remained unmatched. CDR3 sequence (DNA): TGTGCCAGCAGCCAGCAGGGGGCGGAAGGCTACACCTTC. Protein sequence: CASSQQGAEGYTF.

The J gene is TRBJ1-6, the V gene TRBV7-5; the D call TRBD1 from the table was never checked on the DNA. TRBV7-5 is a pseudogene. This CDR3 spans 16 amino acids. CDR3 in amino acids: CASRGWRDSYNSPLHF. The CDR3 DNA follows: TGTGCCAGCAGGGGGTGGAGGGACAGTTATAATTCACCCCTCCACTTT.

A word on this clone: The junction differs from germline at one of its ends, possibly a read error. The chain joins TRBV5-5 to TRBJ1-1; D possibly corresponds to TRBD1 (5 bases). The V gene's germline CDR1 is SGHKS and CDR2 YYEKEE (reference sequence). The CDR3 sequence is 13 residues long. The CDR3: CAISLGVADEAFF. As DNA, the CDR3 is TGTGCCATCAGCTTAGGGGTGGCCGACGAAGCTTTCTTT.

This chain links TRBV7-8 with TRBJ1-5; D is uncertain. CDR3 length: 13 residues. Germline-derived CDR1 and CDR2 are SGHVS and FQNEAQ. Trimming took 0 bases from V and 11 from J, leaving 11 bases between them. This CDR3 is CASSLALDWAQHF. DNA of the CDR3: TGTGCCAGCAGCTTAGCCTTAGACTGGGCCCAGCATTTT.

Remarks on this clone: One end of the junction fails to match germline, which may point to a read error. The rearrangement uses TRBV7-3 and TRBJ1-1; possibly TRBD1 for D (6 bases). This CDR3 contains 15 residues. Per germline, CDR1 SGHTA and CDR2 FQGTGA. The CDR3 is CASSSQGPSDTEAFF. The CDR3 DNA is TGCGCCAGCAGCTCACAGGGCCCCTCGGACACTGAAGCTTTCTTT. The complete variable domain, with remaining parts taken from reference TRBV7-3 and TRBJ1-1, reads GAGVSQTPSNKVTEKGKYVELRCDPISGHTALYWYRQSLGQGPEFLIYFQGTGAADDSGLPNDRFFAVRPEGSVSTLKIQRTERGDSAVYLCASSSQGPSDTEAFFGQGTRLTVV.

The chain couples TRBV27 to TRBJ2-7; D unresolved. V was pared by 2 bases and J by 0 bases, with 2 bases between. This CDR3 has 12 residues. In germline, CDR1 is MNHEY, CDR2 SMNVEV (reference sequence). In nucleotides, the CDR3 is TGTGCCAGCAGTTTAAGCTCCTACGAGCAGTACTTC. This translates into CASSLSSYEQYF.

The CDR3 nucleotides read TGTGCCAGCAGCTTCTCGAGGAGTGAGACCCAGTACTTC. It translates to CASSFSRSETQYF. V gene TRBV6-1 combines with J gene TRBJ2-5, with D hard to call. Trimming removed 6 bases from V and 5 bases from J, with 13 bases in between. The CDR3 is 13 residues long. Germline V gene lookup returns CDR1 MNHNS and CDR2 SASEGT.

In its sample, this clone was seen a few times. This sequence joins TRBV7-4 and TRBJ1-3; TRBD1 might be the D (5 bases). In germline, CDR1 is SGHVT, CDR2 SQSDAQ. The CDR3 length is 14 residues. The germline V and J ends were trimmed by 2 bases and 8 bases, with 13 bases remaining between them. DNA for the CDR3: TGTGCCAGCAGCTTAAGGGCAGGGAGAGACACCATATATTTT. Its protein product is CASSLRAGRDTIYF.

The chain uses TRBV7-2 and TRBJ1-1, with D perhaps matching TRBD1 (6 bases). The CDR3 runs 13 residues. Trimming pared 1 base from V and 8 bases from J, leaving 11 bases between. From germline, CDR1 is SGHTA and CDR2 FQGNSA. CDR3 residues: CASSLGGADEAFF. The DNA of the CDR3 is TGTGCCAGCAGCTTAGGGGGGGCCGACGAAGCTTTCTTT.

This clone is large by share. The J gene is TRBJ2-1, the V gene TRBV9; D is possibly TRBD1 (5 bases). CDR1 and CDR2 (germline): SGDLS, YYNGEE. The CDR3 loop spans 14 amino acids. V lost 0 bases, J lost 11 bases, and 15 bases lay in between. The DNA for the CDR3 is TGTGCCAGCAGCGTAGCTGGACAAGGGGATCAGCAGTTCTTC. Translating it yields CASSVAGQGDQQFF. The entire variable domain, with the rest obtained from reference TRBV9 and TRBJ2-1, is as follows: DSGVTQTPKHLITATGQRVTLRCSPRSGDLSVYWYQQSLDQGLQFLIQYYNGEERAKGNILERFSAQQFPDLHSELNLSSLELGDSALYFCASSVAGQGDQQFFGPGTRLTVL.

This chain uses TRBV7-6 with TRBJ1-3; D is unresolved. The CDR3 is 15 residues long. Germline V lookup: CDR1 SGHVS, CDR2 FNYEAQ. V lost 5 bases and J 2 bases, leaving 13 bases between the germline ends. The CDR3 coding sequence is TGTGCCAGCAGCCCTAGCAACTATCCTGGAAACACCATATATTTT. Residues: CASSPSNYPGNTIYF.

V gene TRBV11-3 combines with J gene TRBJ1-1; 7 bases are a match to TRBD1. This CDR3 has 13 amino acids. V shed 5 bases and J 12 bases; nucleotides not matched to a gene: 12. Germline V gene data show CDR1 as SGHNT and CDR2 as YENEEA. The CDR3 nucleotides read TGTGCCAGCAGCCCCCCCGGACAGGTCGGGACTTTCTTT. Its translation: CASSPPGQVGTFF.

The chain joins TRBV7-9 to TRBJ2-1; D might be TRBD2 (5 bases). Germline assignment: CDR1 SEHNR and CDR2 FQNEAQ (reference sequence). V shed 6 bases and J shed 5 bases, with 26 bases lying between them. CDR3 length equals 18 residues. The CDR3: CASRSPPGEDPTHNEQFF. The CDR3 coding sequence is TGTGCCAGCAGATCCCCCCCCGGGGAAGACCCTACTCACAATGAGCAGTTCTTC.

This clone showed up just a few times. A single base is all that separates this from a far larger clone, so a read error is likely. The chain carries TRBV15 and TRBJ2-3, with a tentative D call TRBD2 (7 bases). CDR1 is LNHNV and CDR2 is YYDKDF in the germline V gene (reference sequence). The CDR3 runs to 15 residues. Trimming pared 5 bases from V and 4 bases from J, leaving 16 bases between. CDR3 nucleotides: TGTGCCACCAGCCAGTCGGGGGGCCTCCCAGATACGCAGTATTTT. Translated, it gives CATSQSGGLPDTQYF.

Comment on this clone: With only one base between it and a far larger clone, this is likely a read error. The gene calls are TRBV15 and TRBJ1-1, with 7 nucleotides matching TRBD1. V lost 7 bases, J lost 0 bases, and 17 bases stayed unmatched. The CDR3 loop spans 18 amino acids. Looked up from germline, CDR1 is LNHNV and CDR2 is YYDKDF (reference sequence). CDR3 DNA: TGTGCCACCACCCCAAACGGGACAGAAAAATTAATGAACACTGAAGCTTTCTTT. It specifies CATTPNGTEKLMNTEAFF.